This T cell receptor (beta chain) emerged from a study of breast tumors, draining lymph nodes, adjacent tissues. The study's findings and limits: The data were judged consistent with most tumor T cells coming from lymph node and expanding in tumor. Tumor T cell lymph node origin was a supported hypothesis, not proven. Tumor repertoires ranked between lymph nodes and nontumor tissue in diversity, with V and J gene preferences.

TCRdb processed the multiplex PCR reads anew with MiXCR; each CDR3 protein has one entry. The sample shows about 20,000 distinct CDR3 sequences, about 45% of them seen only once. Turning to this clonotype: Its antigen is not identified. One junction end does not reproduce the germline sequence, and a read error may be involved.

This CDR3 is built from 12 residues. Germline V gene data show CDR1 as DFQATT and CDR2 as SNEGSKA (reference sequence). The chain recombines TRBV20-1 with TRBJ2-7; TRBD1 agrees at 9 bases. Sequencing used breast tumor tissue. The receptor was isolated from a female donor with breast cancer. Some clones in this sample may be carry-over from other donors' samples. CDR3 sequence reads: CSATTGGCEPYF. The CDR3 nucleotides read TGCAGTGCTACAACAGGGGGCTGCGAGCCGTACTTC.